A selection of T cell receptor beta chains follows, all from one sample in a study of shared clonotypes between healthy human individuals. Clones were read by immunoSEQ multiplex PCR, and TCRdb kept only the in-frame ones, dropping some. This table holds 450,000 to 500,000 clones, almost 80% found once. The sequencing sample was made of PBMCs. The receptors derive from a woman aged 40 to 55 in good health. Some clones in this sample may be carry-over from other donors' samples. CDR3s include the opening cysteine and the closing phenylalanine or tryptophan. A D gene is named only where the DNA matches it firmly. Not every row has a clone size; where given, it reads once, few, many or a size class.

j_call	clone_size	v_call	d_call	cdr3_length	cdr3_nt	cdr3_aa
TRBJ2-3	NA	TRBV19	TRBD2	14	TGTGCCAGTAGGGTACTAGCTACGGGGGGTACGCAGTATTTT	CASRVLATGGTQYF
TRBJ1-1	few	TRBV6-5	NA	13	TGTGCCAGCAGCGGAGGAGGTAGGACTGAAGCTTTCTTT	CASSGGGRTEAFF
TRBJ1-5	NA	TRBV6-1	NA	13	TGTGCCAGCAGTGAAGCGGGGTTTCAGCCCCAGCATTTT	CASSEAGFQPQHF
TRBJ2-7	NA	TRBV5-1	TRBD2	23	TGCGCCAGCAGTCCCCTGGAGCGATCTCGGGGGACTAGCGGGAGTAGGTGGGGCTACGAGCAGTACTTC	CASSPLERSRGTSGSRWGYEQYF
TRBJ2-3	many	TRBV5-1	NA	14	TGCGCCAGCAGCCTGGACTACTTGCCAGATACGCAGTATTTT	CASSLDYLPDTQYF
TRBJ1-1	NA	TRBV5-6	NA	14	TGTGCCAGCAGCTTCTCCACACAAAACACTGAAGCTTTCTTT	CASSFSTQNTEAFF
TRBJ2-7	NA	TRBV28	TRBD2	16	TGTGCCAGCAGTCCACAGGGACTAGCGGGAGTAGGGGAGCAGTACTTC	CASSPQGLAGVGEQYF
TRBJ2-7	NA	TRBV9	TRBD1	15	TGTGCCAGCAGCCCCACACGGGACAGCCCCTACGAGCAGTACTTC	CASSPTRDSPYEQYF
TRBJ2-7	NA	TRBV30	NA	14	TGTGCCTGGAGTGTAGGCGGGGCCTCCTACGAGCAGTACTTC	CAWSVGGASYEQYF
TRBJ2-2	NA	TRBV7-2	NA	14	TGTGCCAGCAGCAACAGCAGAACGACCGGGGAGCTGTTTTTT	CASSNSRTTGELFF
TRBJ2-1	NA	TRBV19	TRBD1	12	TGTGCCAGTAGTACAGGGGGCAGTGAGCAGTTCTTC	CASSTGGSEQFF
TRBJ2-7	NA	TRBV4-2	NA	12	TGTGCCAGCAGCTTGCCACCCAACGAGCAGTACTTC	CASSLPPNEQYF
TRBJ1-1	NA	TRBV28	NA	11	TGTGCCAGCAGTCCCGCTTTTGAAGCTTTCTTT	CASSPAFEAFF
TRBJ1-5	NA	TRBV6-6	NA	13	TGTGCCAGCACTACACGACGGGGTCAGCCCCAGCATTTT	CASTTRRGQPQHF
TRBJ2-7	few	TRBV9	TRBD2	15	TGTGCCAGCAGCGTAGGACTAGCGGCATCCTACGAGCAGTACTTC	CASSVGLAASYEQYF
TRBJ2-7	NA	TRBV27	NA	12	TGTGCCTCGGTCGGGCAGGGTGGGGAGCAGTACTTC	CASVGQGGEQYF
TRBJ1-2	NA	TRBV15	TRBD1	16	TGTGCCACCAGCAGAGATATAGACAGGGGGGACTATGGCTACACCTTC	CATSRDIDRGDYGYTF
TRBJ1-2	many	TRBV11-2	NA	15	TGTGCCAGCAGCCCAAACAGCGTTCGGTACTATGGCTACACCTTC	CASSPNSVRYYGYTF
TRBJ1-2	NA	TRBV28	NA	13	TGTGCCAGCGGGGGGGGCGCGAACTATGGCTACACCTTC	CASGGGANYGYTF
TRBJ2-7	NA	TRBV5-1	NA	14	TGCGCCAGCAGCATCCGGGACTCCCGAGACGAGCAGTACTTC	CASSIRDSRDEQYF
TRBJ2-1	NA	TRBV7-2	NA	15	TGTGCCAGCAGCTTATCGGTAAGCTCCTACAATGAGCAGTTCTTC	CASSLSVSSYNEQFF
TRBJ1-4	NA	TRBV6-6	NA	13	TGTGCCAGCAGTTACCGGGACGGTGAAAAACTGTTTTTT	CASSYRDGEKLFF
TRBJ2-2	NA	TRBV2	NA	15	TGTGCCAGCAGGCCTACAGGGACTCCCACCGGGGAGCTGTTTTTT	CASRPTGTPTGELFF
TRBJ2-3	few	TRBV11-3	NA	11	TGTGCCAGCAGCTCGGGCGATACGCAGTATTTT	CASSSGDTQYF
TRBJ2-7	NA	TRBV29-1	TRBD1	15	TGCAGCGTTGAAGTCCGACAGGGGGGGCCCTACGAGCAGTACTTC	CSVEVRQGGPYEQYF
TRBJ2-1	NA	TRBV18	TRBD1	17	TGTGCCAGCTCACCACCCCCCGGGACAGGCGGGTACAATGAGCAGTTCTTC	CASSPPPGTGGYNEQFF
TRBJ2-1	NA	TRBV27	TRBD1	14	TGTGCCAGCAGTTTAGCGGGACAGGGGATGAAGCAGTTCTTC	CASSLAGQGMKQFF
TRBJ1-2	NA	TRBV4-3	NA	16	TGCGCCAGCAGCCAAGCCCTGGACAGCTCCAACTATGGCTACACCTTC	CASSQALDSSNYGYTF
TRBJ1-2	NA	TRBV5-8	NA	12	TGTGCCAGCAGCCCCTTTGAGGGTGGCTACACCTTC	CASSPFEGGYTF
TRBJ2-4	NA	TRBV29-1	NA	13	TGCAGCGCCGAAGGGGGGGGCGCGAACATTCAGTACTTC	CSAEGGGANIQYF
TRBJ2-7	NA	TRBV7-8	NA	14	TGTGCCAGCAGCCCGGGCAGGGTATCCTACGAGCAGTACTTC	CASSPGRVSYEQYF
TRBJ2-7	NA	TRBV10-3	NA	13	TGTGCCATCAGTGAATGGGGGGGCCTAGAGCAGTACTTC	CAISEWGGLEQYF
TRBJ1-5	NA	TRBV19	NA	14	TGTGCCAGTAGTACCCGACAGGGCAATCAGCCCCAGCATTTT	CASSTRQGNQPQHF
TRBJ2-2	NA	TRBV29-1	TRBD1	13	TGCAGCGTGCAAAAAAGGACAGGCGGGGAGCTGTTTTTT	CSVQKRTGGELFF
TRBJ2-4	NA	TRBV9	TRBD2	14	TGTGCCAGCAGCGTTAACCCTAGCGGGGACATTCAGTACTTC	CASSVNPSGDIQYF
TRBJ2-7	NA	TRBV27	NA	13	TGTGCCAGCCGACCGACAGCCTCCTACGAGCAGTACTTC	CASRPTASYEQYF
TRBJ2-7	once	TRBV15	NA	14	TGTGCCACCAGCCCCGGCCTGAGCTCCTACGAGCAGTACTTC	CATSPGLSSYEQYF
TRBJ2-5	once	TRBV7-6	TRBD2	17	TGTGCCAGCAGCCTCGGGACTAGCGGGAGATTCCAAGAGACCCAGTACTTC	CASSLGTSGRFQETQYF
TRBJ2-5	NA	TRBV19	NA	16	TGTGCCAGTAATTGGGCCGCCCGGGGAAGCCAAGAGACCCAGTACTTC	CASNWAARGSQETQYF
TRBJ2-7	NA	TRBV28	NA	14	TGTGCCAGCAAGTCTCGGTGGGACCAACACGAGCAGTACTTC	CASKSRWDQHEQYF
TRBJ2-6	NA	TRBV5-1	TRBD1	17	TGCGCCAGCAGCCCGGGCAGGACAGGGACTGGGGCCAACGTCCTGACTTTC	CASSPGRTGTGANVLTF
TRBJ2-7	NA	TRBV7-9	NA	16	TGTGCCAGCAGCTTAGGTCCCCGGGAGAGATCCTACGAGCAGTACTTC	CASSLGPRERSYEQYF
TRBJ2-2	NA	TRBV7-9	NA	13	TGTGCCAGCAGGGGACTTAACACCGGGGAGCTGTTTTTT	CASRGLNTGELFF
TRBJ2-1	NA	TRBV5-4	NA	15	TGTGCCAGCAGCTTGGAGTCCGGGTTTGGCAATGAGCAGTTCTTC	CASSLESGFGNEQFF
TRBJ1-2	once	TRBV6-5	NA	14	TGTGCCAGCAGTGCCAGCCCGGGGGAACGTGGCTACACCTTC	CASSASPGERGYTF
TRBJ1-1	NA	TRBV28	NA	15	TGTGCCAGCATCCGTCGCCGAACAACCGTGGTTGAGGCTTTCTTT	CASIRRRTTVVEAFF
TRBJ1-5	once	TRBV6-6	NA	14	TGTGCCAGCAGTTACGAGACAGCCTACCAGCCCCAGCATTTT	CASSYETAYQPQHF
TRBJ2-3	NA	TRBV28	TRBD2	16	TGTGCCAGCAGTCCTGCTTTAGCGGGAGCGGCAGATACGCAGTATTTT	CASSPALAGAADTQYF
TRBJ1-4	NA	TRBV7-2	NA	15	TGTGCCAGCAGCTTAGTGGGGAGGTCGGGTGAAAAACTGTTTTTT	CASSLVGRSGEKLFF
TRBJ1-2	NA	TRBV2	NA	14	TGTGCCAGCAGTGAAACAAAAGGGGGCTATGGCTACACCTTC	CASSETKGGYGYTF
TRBJ2-7	NA	TRBV7-6	NA	13	TGTGCCAGCAGCTTAGCTAGTCTCTACGAGCAGTACTTC	CASSLASLYEQYF
TRBJ1-3	NA	TRBV19	NA	16	TGTGCCAGTAGTATTAGTGGATTAATGGCTGGAAACACCATATATTTT	CASSISGLMAGNTIYF
TRBJ2-1	NA	TRBV9	NA	14	TGTGCCAGCAGCGTGGGGCTCAACATCAATGAGCAGTTCTTC	CASSVGLNINEQFF
TRBJ1-1	NA	TRBV7-6	TRBD1	14	TGTGCCAGCAGCAAACAGGGGGGCGACACTGAAGCTTTCTTT	CASSKQGGDTEAFF
TRBJ1-5	NA	TRBV28	TRBD1	14	TGTGCCAGCAGTTTTTCAGGGGGCGATCAGCCCCAGCATTTT	CASSFSGGDQPQHF
TRBJ1-4	few	TRBV25-1	NA	11	TGTGCCAGCAGTGAAGAGGAAAAACTGTTTTTT	CASSEEEKLFF
TRBJ2-5	NA	TRBV18	NA	17	TGTGCCAGCTCACCTTTGATTCGGCTAGGAGCCCGGGAGACCCAGTACTTC	CASSPLIRLGARETQYF
TRBJ1-2	many	TRBV19	NA	15	TGTGCCAGTAGTGTACCCGGGCTAACCCTCGGAGGCTACACCTTC	CASSVPGLTLGGYTF
TRBJ1-1	NA	TRBV19	NA	14	TGTGCCAGTAGTAACGGTGTCATGAACACTGAAGCTTTCTTT	CASSNGVMNTEAFF